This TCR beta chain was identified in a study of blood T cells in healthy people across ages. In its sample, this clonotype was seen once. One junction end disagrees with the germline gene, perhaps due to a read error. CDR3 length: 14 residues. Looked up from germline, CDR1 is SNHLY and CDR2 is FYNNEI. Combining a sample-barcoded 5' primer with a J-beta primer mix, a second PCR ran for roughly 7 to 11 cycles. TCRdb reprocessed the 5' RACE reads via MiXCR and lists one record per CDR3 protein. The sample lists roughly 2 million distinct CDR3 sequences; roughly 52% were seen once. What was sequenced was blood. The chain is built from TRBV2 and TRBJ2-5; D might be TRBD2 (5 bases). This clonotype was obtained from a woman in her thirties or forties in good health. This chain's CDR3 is CTSSEEAVQETQYF. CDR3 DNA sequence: TGTACCAGCAGTGAAGAAGCGGTCCAAGAGACCCAGTACTTC.